This entry lists 3 T cell receptor beta chains sequenced from one sample in a study of Tregs in tolerant kidney transplant recipients. Mixed chimerism was transient after nonmyeloablative marrow transplants from related graft donors. Clones were sequenced by immunoSEQ multiplex PCR, and TCRdb holds only the in-frame ones, with some missing. Found here are 74,000 or so clones, 90% to 95% of them singletons; the top ten hold about 1.4%. The sample here was CD4+ T cells from blood (PBMCs), taken 24 months after the transplant. These TCRs come from a human patient who received a combined kidney and bone marrow transplant. Some T cells may have come from the graft donor.

The rearrangement links TRBV7-9 to TRBJ1-1; the D is unclear. Germline values: CDR1 SEHNR, CDR2 FQNEAQ (reference sequence). This CDR3 has 13 residues. The ends were cut back, 1 base at V and 1 base at J, with 4 bases in the middle. The CDR3 protein is CASSLEQNTEAFF. In DNA, the CDR3 is TGTGCCAGCAGCTTAGAACAGAACACTGAAGCTTTCTTT. Combining the CDR3 with reference TRBV7-9 and TRBJ1-1 gives the whole variable domain DTGVSQNPRHKITKRGQNVTFRCDPISEHNRLYWYRQTLGQGPEFLTYFQNEAQLEKSRLLSDRFSAERPKGSFSTLEIQRTEQGDSAMYLCASSLEQNTEAFFGQGTRLTVV.

This clone was recorded a few times. The rearrangement links TRBV21-1 to TRBJ2-4; TRBD1, the D gene given by the table, was not confirmed from the DNA. TRBV21-1 is termed a pseudogene. The CDR3 has 13 amino acids. DNA of the CDR3: TGTGCCAGCAGGCGCAGGGGCAAAAACATTCAGTACTTC. It encodes CASRRRGKNIQYF.

This clone was seen only once. The chain joins TRBV14 to TRBJ2-3; possible D gene TRBD2, 5 bases. The CDR3 is 14 amino acids. The V end was cut by 2 bases, the J end by 4 bases, with 10 bases between. Germline V gives CDR1 SGHDN, CDR2 FVKESK. CDR3: CASSQLPRADTQYF. The CDR3, as DNA: TGTGCCAGCAGCCAACTTCCGAGGGCAGATACGCAGTATTTT.